This T cell receptor beta chain comes out of a study of T-cell reconstitution after alpha-beta-depleted transplantation in children. This clonotype appeared a few times. V lost 0 bases, J lost 3 bases, and 13 bases lay in between. Per germline, CDR1 SGDLS and CDR2 YYNGEE. The CDR3 length is 15 residues. Researchers prepared the TCRbeta library using unique molecular identifiers, the study reports. TCRdb re-called the PCR reads through MiXCR, storing one row per CDR3 protein. The table lists some 400,000 distinct CDR3 sequences, 20% of them singletons. The chain uses TRBV9 and TRBJ2-7, with D tentatively TRBD1 (5 bases). The sequences come from PBMCs from the stem cell graft donor, collected from the stem cell graft. This TCR came from a human donor who donated a stem cell graft to a child with acute myeloid leukemia. For the CDR3, the DNA is TGTGCCAGCAGCGTAGAAGACAGCTTTATCTACGAGCAGTACTTC. Translation gives CASSVEDSFIYEQYF.